This TCR beta chain was recorded in a study of patients with pleural tuberculosis. This CDR3 is 13 amino acids long. Germline CDR1 MNHEY, CDR2 SMNVEV (reference sequence). Deletions cut 10 bases from V and 8 bases from J, with 20 bases between. TCRdb processed the reads anew with MiXCR; each CDR3 protein has one entry. Of 25,000 to 35,000 distinct CDR3 sequences listed, about 20% were seen once; the top ten hold 3.5%. The chain links TRBV27 to TRBJ1-1; D is undetermined. This clonotype originated in a human donor with pleural tuberculosis. Sequenced: peripheral blood. CDR3 sequence (DNA): TGTGCCATCCAAGGACGATCCGGAATAGAAGCTTTCTTT. Translation gives CAIQGRSGIEAFF.